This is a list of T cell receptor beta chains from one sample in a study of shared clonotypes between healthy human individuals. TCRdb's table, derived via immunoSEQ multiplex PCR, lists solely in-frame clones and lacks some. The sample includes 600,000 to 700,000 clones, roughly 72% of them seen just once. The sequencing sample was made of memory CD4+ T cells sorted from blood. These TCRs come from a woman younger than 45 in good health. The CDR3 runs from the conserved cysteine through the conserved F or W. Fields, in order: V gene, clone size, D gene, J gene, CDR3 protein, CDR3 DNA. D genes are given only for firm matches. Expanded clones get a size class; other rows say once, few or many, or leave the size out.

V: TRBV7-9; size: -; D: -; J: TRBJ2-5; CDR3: CASSPVLVGETQYF; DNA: TGTGCCAGCAGCCCCGTACTTGTGGGAGAGACCCAGTACTTC
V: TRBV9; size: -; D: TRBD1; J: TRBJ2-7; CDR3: CASSGGQGVYEQYF; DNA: TGTGCCAGCAGCGGCGGACAGGGGGTCTACGAGCAGTACTTC
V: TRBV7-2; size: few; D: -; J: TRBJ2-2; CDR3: CASSKRGPGELFF; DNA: TGTGCCAGCAGCAAACGGGGGCCCGGGGAGCTGTTTTTT
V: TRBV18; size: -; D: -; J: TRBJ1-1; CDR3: CASSPSGLNTEAFF; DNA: TGTGCCAGCTCACCAAGCGGGTTGAACACTGAAGCTTTCTTT
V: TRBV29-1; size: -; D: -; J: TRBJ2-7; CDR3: CSVDGPAGTDEQYF; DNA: TGCAGCGTTGATGGACCCGCCGGGACCGACGAGCAGTACTTC
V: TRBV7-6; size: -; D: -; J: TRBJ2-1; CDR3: CASSFQWRDEQFF; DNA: TGTGCCAGCAGCTTCCAGTGGAGGGATGAGCAGTTCTTC
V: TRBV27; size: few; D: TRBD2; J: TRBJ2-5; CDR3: CASSLASGRRETQYF; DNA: TGTGCCAGCAGTTTGGCTAGCGGGAGAAGAGAGACCCAGTACTTC
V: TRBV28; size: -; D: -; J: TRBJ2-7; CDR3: CASSLIQAASYEQYF; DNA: TGTGCCAGCAGTTTAATCCAAGCCGCATCCTACGAGCAGTACTTC
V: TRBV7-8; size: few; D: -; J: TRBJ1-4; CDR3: CASSLAPQGWEKLFF; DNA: TGTGCCAGCAGCTTAGCCCCACAGGGATGGGAAAAACTGTTTTTT
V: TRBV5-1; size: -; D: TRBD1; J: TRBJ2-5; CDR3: CASNATGGQQETQYF; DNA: TGCGCCAGCAACGCCACAGGGGGGCAACAAGAGACCCAGTACTTC
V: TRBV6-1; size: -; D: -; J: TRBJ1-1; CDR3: CASRKGDLNTEAFF; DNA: TGTGCCAGCAGAAAGGGGGACCTGAACACTGAAGCTTTCTTT
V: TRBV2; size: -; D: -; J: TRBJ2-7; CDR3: CASSVGDAVRGQYF; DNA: TGTGCCAGCAGTGTGGGGGACGCCGTACGGGGACAGTACTTC
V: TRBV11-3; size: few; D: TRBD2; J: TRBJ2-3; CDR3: CASSSGTSGKDTQYF; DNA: TGTGCCAGCAGCTCCGGGACTAGCGGGAAAGATACGCAGTATTTT
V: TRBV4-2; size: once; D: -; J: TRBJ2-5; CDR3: CASSQEPLGKGRQETQYF; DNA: TGTGCCAGCAGCCAAGAACCTTTGGGGAAGGGGCGGCAAGAGACCCAGTACTTC
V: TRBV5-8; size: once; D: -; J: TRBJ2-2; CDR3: CASSWIGTGELFF; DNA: TGTGCCAGCAGCTGGATAGGGACCGGGGAGCTGTTTTTT
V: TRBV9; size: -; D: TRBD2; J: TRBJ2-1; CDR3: CASCPGLAGDGEQFF; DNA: TGTGCCAGCTGCCCGGGACTAGCGGGAGATGGAGAGCAGTTCTTC
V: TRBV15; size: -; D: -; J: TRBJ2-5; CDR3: CATSRDRQPQETQYF; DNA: TGTGCCACCAGCAGAGATCGACAGCCACAAGAGACCCAGTACTTC
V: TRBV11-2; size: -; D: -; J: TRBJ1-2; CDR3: CASSIRTPESYTF; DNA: TGTGCCAGCAGCATCCGGACACCGGAGAGCTACACCTTC
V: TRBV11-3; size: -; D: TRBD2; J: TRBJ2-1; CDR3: CASSLGPTSGRANEQFF; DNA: TGTGCCAGCAGCTTAGGCCCCACTAGCGGGAGGGCCAATGAGCAGTTCTTC
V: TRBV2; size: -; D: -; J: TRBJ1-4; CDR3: CASRRRMAANEKLFF; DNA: TGTGCCAGCAGAAGACGCATGGCGGCTAATGAAAAACTGTTTTTT
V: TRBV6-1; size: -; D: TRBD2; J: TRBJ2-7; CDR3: CASSEALPGLAASYEQYF; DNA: TGTGCCAGCAGTGAAGCGCTTCCGGGACTAGCGGCCTCTTACGAGCAGTACTTC
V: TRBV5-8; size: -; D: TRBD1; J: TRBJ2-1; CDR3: CASSLDRGTYNEQFF; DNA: TGTGCCAGCAGCTTAGACAGGGGGACATACAATGAGCAGTTCTTC
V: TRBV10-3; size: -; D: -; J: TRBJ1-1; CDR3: CAISEGVDTEAFF; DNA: TGTGCCATCAGTGAGGGGGTAGACACTGAAGCTTTCTTT